The 21 T cell receptor beta chains below were found in one sample sequenced in a study of blood T cell repertoires in COVID-19. Measured with immunoSEQ multiplex PCR; TCRdb has only the in-frame clones, and not every one. The table shows 35,000 to 45,000 clones, with approximately 80% occurring only once. Sequencing was performed on peripheral blood. The source of these receptors is a human donor in a cohort sampled during active COVID-19.

The chain is built from TRBV19 and TRBJ2-6, with D maybe TRBD1 (5 bases). With 8 bases removed from V and 0 bases from J, the gap between germline ends came to 5 bases. CDR1 and CDR2 (germline): LNHDA, SQIVND (reference sequence). CDR3 length equals 13 residues. The CDR3 region has the DNA TGTGCCAGTGGGGCCTCTGGGGCCAACGTCCTGACTTTC. It yields the protein CASGASGANVLTF.

A few counts support this clone. The chain has TRBV7-8 and TRBJ1-5; possible D gene TRBD1, 5 bases. The CDR3 length is 18 residues. Between the trimmed V and J ends, which lost 4 bases and 9 bases, there was a span of 28 bases. The germline V gene has CDR1 SGHVS and CDR2 FQNEAQ. CDR3 loop: CASSSEPTVIGVKWPQHF. As DNA, the CDR3 is TGTGCCAGCAGCTCAGAGCCGACAGTAATAGGGGTTAAGTGGCCCCAGCATTTT.

The chain is built from TRBV5-3 and TRBJ1-4; TRBD1 agrees at 8 bases. TRBV5-3 is an ORF; its function is uncertain. There are 15 residues in the CDR3. The J segment lost 7 bases and the V segment lost 4 bases, leaving 9 bases of the junction unmatched. CDR3 nucleotide sequence: TGTGCCAGAAGCCCCGGGACAGGCATTCCTGAAAAACTGTTTTTT. It yields the protein CARSPGTGIPEKLFF.

V usage is TRBV5-1 and J usage is TRBJ2-1; TRBD2 aligns across 7 bases. V shed 0 bases and J 8 bases; nucleotides not matched to a gene: 11. CDR1 is SGHRS and CDR2 is YFSETQ in the germline V gene. The CDR3 has 16 amino acids. CDR3 DNA sequence: TGCGCCAGCAGCTTGGCTCTTATGGGAGGGTTCGATGAGCAGTTCTTC. Protein sequence: CASSLALMGGFDEQFF.

The chain recombines TRBV28 with TRBJ1-6, with D uncertain. Germline CDR1 is MDHEN and CDR2 is SYDVKM. The V gene lost 5 bases and the J gene lost 9 bases, with 11 bases spanning the gap. This CDR3 has 13 residues. The CDR3: CASSLAVISPLHF. DNA of the CDR3: TGTGCCAGCAGTCTAGCAGTGATTTCACCCCTCCACTTT.

The chain employs TRBV18 and TRBJ2-5; 7 bases align to TRBD1. CDR3 length equals 14 residues. Unmatched junction bases numbered 4, after V lost 4 bases and J lost 2 bases. Germline CDR1 is KGHSH and CDR2 is LQKENI. DNA for the CDR3: TGTGCCAGCTCACGGGACAGAGAACAAGAGACCCAGTACTTC. As protein: CASSRDREQETQYF. Full variable domain (missing parts from reference TRBV18 and TRBJ2-5): NAGVMQNPRHLVRRRGQEARLRCSPMKGHSHVYWYRQLPEEGLKFMVYLQKENIIDESGMPKERFSAEFPKEGPSILRIQQVVRGDSAAYFCASSRDREQETQYFGPGTRLLVL.

The rearrangement links TRBV7-2 to TRBJ1-2, with no clear D. Germline values: CDR1 SGHTA, CDR2 FQGNSA. CDR3 length: 14 amino acids. V lost 5 bases, J lost 2 bases, and 12 bases lay in between. CDR3 nucleotides: TGTGCCAGCAGCCCACGGAGAGACAACTATGGCTACACCTTC. As protein: CASSPRRDNYGYTF.

The V and J genes are TRBV9 and TRBJ2-6; TRBD1 matches at 9 bases. The CDR3 is made up of 17 amino acids. V lost 4 bases, J lost 4 bases, and 9 bases stayed unmatched. Germline CDR1 and CDR2: SGDLS and YYNGEE. The CDR3 loop is CASSFGTGKGGANVLTF. The DNA for the CDR3 is TGTGCCAGCAGCTTCGGGACAGGGAAAGGAGGGGCCAACGTCCTGACTTTC.

The V gene is TRBV4-1, the J gene TRBJ1-4; perhaps TRBD1 as D (5 bases). The V end lost 4 bases, the J end lost 4 bases, and 13 bases lay between the germline ends. The CDR3 spans 15 residues. Germline assignment: CDR1 MGHRA and CDR2 YSYEKL. CDR3 DNA sequence: TGCGCCAGCAGCCGGCAGGGCGGATTTAATGAAAAACTGTTTTTT. Amino acids: CASSRQGGFNEKLFF.

In its sample, this clone was seen once. J is TRBJ2-5 and V is TRBV19; 11 nucleotides line up with TRBD1. J was trimmed by 5 bases and V by 11 bases; bases with no gene match: 7. Germline V CDR1 and CDR2: LNHDA, SQIVND (reference sequence). The CDR3 sequence is 13 residues long. The CDR3 DNA reads as TGTGCCGGACGGGACAGGGGGAATGAGACCCAGTACTTC. Protein sequence: CAGRDRGNETQYF.

This chain joins TRBV30 and TRBJ1-6, with 8 bases lining up with TRBD1. CDR3 length equals 18 residues. J was trimmed by 6 bases and V by 2 bases; bases with no gene match: 15. Germline V gene sequence: CDR1 GTSNPN, CDR2 SVGIG (reference sequence). The CDR3 nucleotides read TGTGCCTGGAGTTCAACCCGGACAGGGCCTGTTGGTAATTCACCCCTCCACTTT. It codes for CAWSSTRTGPVGNSPLHF.

V and J are TRBV7-2 and TRBJ1-2; D is undetermined. The germline V and J ends were trimmed by 5 bases and 2 bases, with 9 bases remaining between them. The CDR3 consists of 13 residues. Germline V lookup: CDR1 SGHTA, CDR2 FQGNSA. The CDR3 region has the DNA TGTGCCAGCAGCATGAGCACCAACTATGGCTACACCTTC. Protein sequence: CASSMSTNYGYTF.

V is TRBV3-1 (or the pseudogene TRBV3-2) and J is TRBJ2-7; TRBD1 agrees at 8 bases. After removal of 3 bases from V and 7 bases from J, the junction contained 14 bases not matched to a gene. The CDR3 is made up of 16 amino acids. Germline CDR1 reads LGHDT; CDR2 reads YNNKEL (reference sequence). The CDR3 bases are TGTGCCAGCAGCCAGTCGTGGACAGGGAGGATAATTGAGCAGTACTTC. As protein: CASSQSWTGRIIEQYF.

This clone was detected only a few times. The CDR3 region has the DNA TGTGCCAGTAGCCCTCACTCGCTAGGGGACAGCTACGAGCAGTACTTC. Translating it yields CASSPHSLGDSYEQYF. The chain links TRBV19 to TRBJ2-7; 7 positions match TRBD1. The germline CDR1 and CDR2 sequences are LNHDA and SQIVND (reference sequence). The CDR3 runs to 16 residues. V shed 6 bases and J 3 bases; nucleotides not matched to a gene: 14.

This chain links TRBV6-2 or TRBV6-3 with TRBJ2-5; 8 nucleotides match TRBD2. V dropped 5 bases and J dropped 3; count of bases not matched to a gene: 8. CDR3 length equals 15 residues. Germline V gives CDR1 MNHEY, CDR2 SVGEGT. This CDR3 is CASSTTGTSEETQYF. The DNA for the CDR3 is TGTGCCAGCAGTACGACCGGGACTAGTGAAGAGACCCAGTACTTC.

CDR3 protein: CATRTGGLDTQYF. The DNA for the CDR3 is TGTGCCACACGGACAGGGGGTTTGGATACGCAGTATTTT. The J gene is TRBJ2-3, the V gene TRBV10-3; the match to TRBD1 covers 10 bases. The V gene end was trimmed by 10 bases and the J gene end by 6 bases; junction bases not matched to a gene: 7. Germline V gene lookup returns CDR1 ENHRY and CDR2 SYGVKD. The CDR3 runs to 13 residues.

V gene TRBV9 combines with J gene TRBJ2-3, with 7 bases matching TRBD2. The CDR3 is 16 amino acids. The V and J ends lost 0 bases and 0 bases, in that order; junction bases with no gene match: 4. Germline CDR1 is SGDLS and CDR2 is YYNGEE. This CDR3 is CASSVEGTTSTDTQYF. The CDR3 region has the DNA TGTGCCAGCAGCGTAGAAGGGACTACTAGCACAGATACGCAGTATTTT.

The gene calls are TRBV19 and TRBJ1-1, with 10 bases fitting TRBD1. V lost 5 bases to trimming and J lost 0 bases; unmatched junction nucleotides: 0. Germline lookup yields CDR1 LNHDA and CDR2 SQIVND (reference sequence). The CDR3 totals 14 residues. As DNA, the CDR3 is TGTGCCAGTAGTGGGACAGGGGTGAACACTGAAGCTTTCTTT. As protein: CASSGTGVNTEAFF.

The chain joins TRBV25-1 to TRBJ2-5; D remains ambiguous. Deletions cut 1 base from V and 3 bases from J, with 12 bases between. Germline V lookup: CDR1 MGHDK, CDR2 SYGVNS. CDR3 size: 15 residues. DNA for the CDR3: TGTGCCAGCAGTGAATTGAGTAGCCCGAAAGAGACCCAGTACTTC. Protein sequence: CASSELSSPKETQYF.

This rearrangement joins TRBV7-2 to TRBJ2-1, with TRBD2 matching over 11 bases. The germline V gene has CDR1 SGHTA and CDR2 FQGNSA. J was trimmed by 8 bases and V by 5 bases; bases with no gene match: 11. The CDR3 is 16 residues long. CDR3 coding DNA: TGTGCCAGCAGCCCAATTAGCGGGGGGGCGTCATATGAGCAGTTCTTC. Protein sequence: CASSPISGGASYEQFF.

This sequence joins TRBV6-6 and TRBJ1-4; 8 nucleotides agree with TRBD1. The CDR3 runs 15 residues. The V gene end was trimmed by 4 bases and the J gene end by 5 bases; junction bases not matched to a gene: 6. Germline V gives CDR1 MNHNY, CDR2 SVGAGI (reference sequence). The CDR3 reads CASSLARDRNEKLFF. CDR3 nucleotides: TGTGCCAGCAGTTTAGCCCGGGACAGGAATGAAAAACTGTTTTTT.